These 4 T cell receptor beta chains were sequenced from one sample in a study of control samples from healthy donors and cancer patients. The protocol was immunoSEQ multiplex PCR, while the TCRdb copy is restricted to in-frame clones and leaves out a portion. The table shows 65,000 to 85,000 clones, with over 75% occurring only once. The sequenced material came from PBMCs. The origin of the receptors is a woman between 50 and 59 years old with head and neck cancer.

CDR3 DNA: TGTGCCTGGGAGGCCGACAGGGGGGGGAATCAGCCCCAGCATTTT. Its translation: CAWEADRGGNQPQHF. The rearrangement joins TRBV30 to TRBJ1-5; 9 bases fit TRBD1. CDR3 size: 15 residues. V shed 5 bases and J 4 bases; nucleotides not matched to a gene: 9. Germline-derived CDR1 and CDR2 are GTSNPN and SVGIG (reference sequence).

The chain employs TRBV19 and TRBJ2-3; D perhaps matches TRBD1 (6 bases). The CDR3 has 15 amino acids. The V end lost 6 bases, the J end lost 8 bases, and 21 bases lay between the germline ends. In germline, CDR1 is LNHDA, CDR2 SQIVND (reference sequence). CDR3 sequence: CASSPWGRGASTQYF. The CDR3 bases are TGTGCCAGTAGCCCTTGGGGGCGAGGGGCCTCTACGCAGTATTTT.

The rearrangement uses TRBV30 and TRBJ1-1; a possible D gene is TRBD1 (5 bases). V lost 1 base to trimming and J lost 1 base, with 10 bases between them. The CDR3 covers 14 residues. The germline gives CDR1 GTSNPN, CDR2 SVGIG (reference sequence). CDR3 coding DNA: TGTGCCTGGAGTGGTAATACAGGGAACACTGAAGCTTTCTTT. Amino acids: CAWSGNTGNTEAFF. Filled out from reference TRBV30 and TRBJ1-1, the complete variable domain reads SQTIHQWPATLVQPVGSPLSLECTVEGTSNPNLYWYRQAAGRGLQLLFYSVGIGQISSEVPQNLSASRPQDRQFILSSKKLLLSDSGFYLCAWSGNTGNTEAFFGQGTRLTVV.

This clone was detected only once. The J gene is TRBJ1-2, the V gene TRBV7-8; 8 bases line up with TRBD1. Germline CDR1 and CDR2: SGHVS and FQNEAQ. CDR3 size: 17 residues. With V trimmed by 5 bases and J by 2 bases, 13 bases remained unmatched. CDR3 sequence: CASSPGAGGPTNYGYTF. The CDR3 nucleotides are TGTGCCAGCAGCCCTGGGGCAGGGGGCCCCACAAACTATGGCTACACCTTC.